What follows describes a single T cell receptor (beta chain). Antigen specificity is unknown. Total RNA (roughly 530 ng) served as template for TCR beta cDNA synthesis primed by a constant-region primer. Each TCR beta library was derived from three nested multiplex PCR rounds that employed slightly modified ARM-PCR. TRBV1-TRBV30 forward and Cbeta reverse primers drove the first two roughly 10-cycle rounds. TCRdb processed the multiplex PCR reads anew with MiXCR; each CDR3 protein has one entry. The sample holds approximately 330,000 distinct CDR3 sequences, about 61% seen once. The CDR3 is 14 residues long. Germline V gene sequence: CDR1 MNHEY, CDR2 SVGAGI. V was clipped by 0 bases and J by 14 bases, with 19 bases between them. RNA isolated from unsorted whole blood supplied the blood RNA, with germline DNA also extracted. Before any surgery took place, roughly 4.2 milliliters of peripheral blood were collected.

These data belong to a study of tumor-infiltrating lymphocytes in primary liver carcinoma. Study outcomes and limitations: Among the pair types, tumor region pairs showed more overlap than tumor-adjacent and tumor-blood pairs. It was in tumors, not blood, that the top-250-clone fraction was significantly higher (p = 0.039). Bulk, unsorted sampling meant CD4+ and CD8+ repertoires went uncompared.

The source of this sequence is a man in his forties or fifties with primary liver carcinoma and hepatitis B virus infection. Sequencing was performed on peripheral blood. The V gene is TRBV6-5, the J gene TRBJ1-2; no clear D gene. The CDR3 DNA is TGTGCCAGCAGTTACTCGATGGTCCAAGACCGCCAAACCTTC. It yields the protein CASSYSMVQDRQTF.